This T cell receptor (beta chain) was identified in a study of cytomegalovirus exposure and HLA in healthy donors (dated by TCRdb to about 2017). Background on the whole study: In an earlier analysis of some 550 of the donors, under 300 Gb of sequence data and 117 million unique TCR beta sequences from about 190 million T cells were reported. An early release covering 550 to 700 HLA-typed donors comprised roughly 300 gigabases of sequencing data and around 80 million unique TCR sequences. Of the roughly 390 genotyped donors, over 65% fell in the genetic ancestry cluster associated with self-reported Caucasian donors. The study aimed to test whether signatures of past pathogen exposure could be identified by cataloging public T cell receptors. Using immunosequencing, the study profiled T cell repertoires from about 610 subjects and related those repertoires to cytomegalovirus serostatus. In addition to the first cohort of several hundred subjects, a separate validation cohort of approximately 130 different subjects was used. To predict cytomegalovirus infection status, the study brought together high-throughput TCR immunosequencing, statistical association of individual TCRs with disease status, and machine learning. A later analysis re-examined previously published TCR beta repertoires from more than 550 donors and added high-resolution HLA genotyping to investigate patterns of TCR occurrence. Rather than using new phenotypic data, the later analysis identified candidate immune exposures from TCR beta sequences and from how often those sequences occurred across donors. To decide whether each TCR beta V gene segment behaved as functional or pseudogenic, an earlier analysis of approximately 600 of the donors relied on high-throughput TCR beta sequencing. Donor age, sex, ethnicity and CMV serostatus were collected together with the repertoire data. A later genetic analysis took genome-wide SNP genotypes for about three fifths of the roughly 670 donors and used that subset as a discovery cohort. Every discovery cohort repertoire had been produced on one sequencing platform. Class I and class II HLA loci were covered by the typing at four-digit resolution. The number of donors typed differed by locus, with roughly 620-630 for A, B, C, DRB1 and DQB1, roughly 520 for DQA1, over 600 for DPA1, and approximately 470 for DPB1. Several DR-DQ haplotypes were handled as single units for association and clustering, since linkage in the cohort was strong. On average, about 240,000 unique TCR beta nucleotide sequences were sequenced per donor among roughly 430 genotyped donors of the cohort, with roughly 20% of those sequences being non-productive.

Libraries were built with the immunoSEQ multiplex PCR assay. For the multiplex PCR, a mixture combining 60 forward primers for TCR Vbeta segments and 13 reverse primers for TCR Jbeta segments was used. The CDR3 region of rearranged TCR beta genes was amplified from genomic DNA by a multiplex PCR assay. The amplified TCR beta libraries were sequenced on the Illumina HiSeq System as 87-base-pair reads. The source study handled its data this way. A later analysis tallied around 87 million unique TCR beta chains across the 666 repertoires, and roughly 11 million of those chains were shared by two or more donors. To remove PCR and sequencing errors, raw reads were error-corrected and collapsed into unique sequences using a nearest-neighbor algorithm that merged closely related sequences. CDR3 sequences were aligned to IMGT reference sequences to assign V, D and J gene segments. Each retained sequence needed at least a six-nucleotide match to both a V gene segment and a J gene segment. A rearrangement counted as productive if the CDR3 had no stop codons and remained in frame with V and J, and every other rearrangement counted as non-productive. Following IMGT convention, CDR3 was defined as the stretch from the second conserved V-encoded cysteine up to the conserved J-encoded phenylalanine. The earlier analysis of about 620 of the donors excluded sequences that lacked an unambiguous match to a single V gene segment. An earlier analysis of fewer than 750 of the donors classified V segments as functional when productive rearrangements were above 56.7% and as segregating when the standard deviation between donors was above 5%. A statistical classification framework was developed to diagnose cytomegalovirus status using the catalog of TCR beta chain sequences. A later analysis assigned V and J genes by comparing TCR nucleotide sequences with IMGT/GENE-DB human TR gene sequences. Using the TCRdist pipeline, a later analysis assigned CDR3 sequences along with most-parsimonious VDJ recombination scenarios. In a later analysis, each TCR beta chain was defined by its CDR3 amino acid sequence together with its V-gene family, and reads lacking a unique V-gene family were excluded. To address suspected cross-contamination and a sequencing artifact, a later analysis removed 450 to 700 highly shared, low-generation-probability nucleotide sequences. A later analysis calculated a clonal expansion index for each public chain from normalized within-repertoire ranks of inferred template counts. In a later analysis, generation probabilities were computed with a VDJ recombination model fitted to out-of-frame rearrangements, and the resulting probabilities were checked against IGoR. Hypergeometric tests were used in a later analysis to score TCR-TCR, TCR-HLA and TCR-CMV co-occurrence, with a repertoire-size bias correction applied to the TCR pairs. To estimate false discovery rates, a later analysis permuted the HLA or CMV assignments 20 times. A later analysis grouped co-occurring TCRs with DBSCAN, adding TCRdist sequence similarity when clustering within HLA-allele-positive subsets. Co-occurrence clustering excluded repertoires with fewer than 30,000 or more than 120,000 public chains, plus five with anomalous nucleotide sharing. TCRdb mirrors the immuneACCESS table, restricted to in-frame sequences. Some clones are absent from its copies; in checked studies, under half trace to an unresolved V gene, and the reason for the others is unknown. V and J calls and clone size are as listed in that table; D and trimming were resolved from the DNA. The table for this sample lists about 160,000 clones; around 79% of them were counted only once. The ten largest clones represent approximately 3.1% of the sample.

A note on this clone: No antigen is known for it. Qualities for individual bases were not recorded, and no much larger clone is one base off.

The cohort was made up of approximately 670 healthy bone marrow donors. At the time of sampling, all cohort members were nominally healthy, though unrecorded immune exposures were likely present. The donor was CMV seronegative and was included in the group of about 400 seronegative cohort members. A peripheral blood sample was collected from each donor, and TCR beta sequencing was performed on peripheral blood mononuclear cells. The Qiagen DNeasy Blood Extraction Kit was used to extract genomic DNA from the blood cell samples. What the research found in general, with its limitations: In vitro tests confirmed that a few of the cytomegalovirus-associated TCR beta chains recognize cytomegalovirus antigens. This cohort had only TCR beta chains sequenced, and the lack of alpha or paired-chain data limited which features could be detected. Because some donors lacked HLA typing at each locus, the association tests relied only on the typed subset. In a later analysis, HLA-associated TCR beta chains were found to be more clonally expanded and to have lower generation probabilities than equally common non-associated chains. A further reported finding was that TCR beta sequences accurately predicted the HLA-A and HLA-B alleles for most subjects in the first cohort. Several of the top co-occurrence clusters appeared to be linked to parvovirus B19, influenza, CMV and Epstein-Barr virus, according to a later analysis. Compared with the approximately 600-donor mean, donors in an Asian-associated ancestry cluster had fewer N-insertions in productive TCRs, according to a later genetic analysis. When HLA alleles, especially DR and DQ, strongly co-occurred, TCR associations were difficult to assign to individual alleles. Some IMGT-functional V segments, including TRBV6-2 and TRBV6-3, could not be distinguished by the 87-base-pair reads and were therefore excluded. Because counts were too low, some 17 rarely observed V segments, including chromosome 9 orphons, were left out of the earlier analysis of 500 to 650 of the donors. V-gene and J-gene trimming of TCR beta chains was associated with a missense DCLRE1C variant in a later genetic analysis, and the association was replicated in an independent cohort. Correlated functional status among segregating V segments might be attributable to linkage disequilibrium, but an unknown experimental factor could not be ruled out. In both the original and validation cohorts, the classifier was reported to diagnose cytomegalovirus status with high specificity and sensitivity. The sequencing pipeline was judged likely to have produced a cluster of highly shared sequence variants as a technical artifact. A later analysis found that most CMV-associated TCR beta chains appeared HLA-restricted, with HLA associations seemingly driven largely by CMV exposure. Immune exposure information for the cohort was limited to CMV serostatus. The authors suggested that the approach could potentially be generalized to other disease states and immunological phenotypes. In a later analysis, TCR association rates were found to vary across HLA loci, with the most associated TCRs seen for DRB1 alleles and the fewest for HLA-C alleles. The study listed approximately 150 TCR beta chains as associated with cytomegalovirus. While some public TCRs were present in many individuals, most TCR sequences turned up only very rarely across donors. Sequencing depth was assumed to be roughly uniform across donors in the presence/absence analyses, though that assumption may not hold. In an earlier analysis of some 500 of the donors, most TCR beta V segments appeared in productive rearrangements about 87% or about 30% of the time, broadly matching IMGT annotations. Specific HLA alleles were associated with 15,000 to 20,000 TCR beta sequences at a false discovery rate of 0.05 in a later analysis.

The CDR3 numbers 18 residues from cysteine through phenylalanine. The read is trimmed to its CDR3 DNA, 54 bases read in frame from base 1. V is pruned by 5 bases and J by 6 bases, leaving 19 bases of the junction without a gene match. The germline V gene encodes CDR1 SGHVS and CDR2 FQNEAQ. The sample consisted of PBMCs. This sequence uses TRBV7-8 and TRBJ2-3, with 8 central nucleotides matching TRBD2. The receptor comes from a woman aged 40 to 55 in good health and CMV-seronegative. The DNA sequence reads TGTGCCAGCAGCACCTTCGTCATCCGGGGGGGGCCCGTTGATACGCAGTATTTT. It is translated as CASSTFVIRGGPVDTQYF.